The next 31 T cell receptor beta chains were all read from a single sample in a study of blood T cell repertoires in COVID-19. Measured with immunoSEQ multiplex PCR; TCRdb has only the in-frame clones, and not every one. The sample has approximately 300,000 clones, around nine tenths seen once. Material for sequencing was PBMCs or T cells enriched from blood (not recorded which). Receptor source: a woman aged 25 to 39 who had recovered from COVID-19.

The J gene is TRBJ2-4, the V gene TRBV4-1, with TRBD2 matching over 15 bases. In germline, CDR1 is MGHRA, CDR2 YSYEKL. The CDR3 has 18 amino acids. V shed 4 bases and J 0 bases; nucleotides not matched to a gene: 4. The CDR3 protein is CASSRGLAGGPAKNIQYF. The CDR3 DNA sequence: TGCGCCAGCAGCCGCGGACTAGCGGGAGGGCCAGCCAAAAACATTCAGTACTTC.

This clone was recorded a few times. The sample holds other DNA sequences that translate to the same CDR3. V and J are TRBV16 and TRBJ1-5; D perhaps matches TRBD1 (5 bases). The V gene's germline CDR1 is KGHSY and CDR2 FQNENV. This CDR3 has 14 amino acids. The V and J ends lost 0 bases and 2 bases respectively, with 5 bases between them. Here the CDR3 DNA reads TGTGCCAGCAGCCAATCAGGGGGCAATCAGCCCCAGCATTTT. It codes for CASSQSGGNQPQHF.

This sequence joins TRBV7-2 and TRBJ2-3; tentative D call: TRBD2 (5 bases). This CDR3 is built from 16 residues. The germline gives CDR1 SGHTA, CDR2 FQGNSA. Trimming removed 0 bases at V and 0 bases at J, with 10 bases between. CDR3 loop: CASSLAGGYSTDTQYF. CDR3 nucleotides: TGTGCCAGCAGCTTAGCGGGCGGGTATAGCACAGATACGCAGTATTTT.

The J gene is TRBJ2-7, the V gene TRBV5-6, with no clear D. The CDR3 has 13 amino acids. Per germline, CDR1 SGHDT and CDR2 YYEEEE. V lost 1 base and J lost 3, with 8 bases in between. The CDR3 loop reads CASSLRLDYEQYF. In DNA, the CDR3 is TGTGCCAGCAGCTTGCGGCTAGACTACGAGCAGTACTTC.

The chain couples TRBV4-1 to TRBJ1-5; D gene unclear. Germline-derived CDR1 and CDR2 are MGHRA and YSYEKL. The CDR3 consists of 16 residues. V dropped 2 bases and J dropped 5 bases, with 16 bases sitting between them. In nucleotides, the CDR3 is TGCGCCAGCAGCCAATCACCTGGCGCCGGGGATCAGCCCCAGCATTTT. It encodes CASSQSPGAGDQPQHF.

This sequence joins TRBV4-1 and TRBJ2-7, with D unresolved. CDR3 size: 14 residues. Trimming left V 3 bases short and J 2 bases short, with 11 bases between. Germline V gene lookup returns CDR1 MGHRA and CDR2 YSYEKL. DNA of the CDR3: TGCGCCAGCAGCCATGTGGAGACCCCCTACGAGCAGTACTTC. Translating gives CASSHVETPYEQYF.

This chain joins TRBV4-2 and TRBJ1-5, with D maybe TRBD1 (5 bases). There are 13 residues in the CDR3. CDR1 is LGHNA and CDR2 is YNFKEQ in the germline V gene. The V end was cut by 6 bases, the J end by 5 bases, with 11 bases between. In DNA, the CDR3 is TGTGCCAGCAGGGGGGGGTTGGATCAGCCCCAGCATTTT. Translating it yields CASRGGLDQPQHF.

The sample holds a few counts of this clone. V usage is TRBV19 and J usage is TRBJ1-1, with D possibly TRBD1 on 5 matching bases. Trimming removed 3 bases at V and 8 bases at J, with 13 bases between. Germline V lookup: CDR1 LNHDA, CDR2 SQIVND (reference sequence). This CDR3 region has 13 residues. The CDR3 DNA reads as TGTGCCAGTAGTATCCTCCGGACAAGCGAAGCTTTCTTT. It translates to CASSILRTSEAFF.

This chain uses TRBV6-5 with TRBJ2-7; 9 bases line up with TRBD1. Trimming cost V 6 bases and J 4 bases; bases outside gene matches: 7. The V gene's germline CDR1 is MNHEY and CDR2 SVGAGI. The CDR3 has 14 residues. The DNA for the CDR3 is TGTGCCAGCAGGAAAGACAGGGGGGCGTACGAGCAGTACTTC. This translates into CASRKDRGAYEQYF.

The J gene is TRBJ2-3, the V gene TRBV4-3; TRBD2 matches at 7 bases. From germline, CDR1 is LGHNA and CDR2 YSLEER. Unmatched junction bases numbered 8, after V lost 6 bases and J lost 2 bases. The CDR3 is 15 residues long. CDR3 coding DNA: TGCGCCAGCAGTCAGGCCCTAGCGGTCACAGATACGCAGTATTTT. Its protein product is CASSQALAVTDTQYF.

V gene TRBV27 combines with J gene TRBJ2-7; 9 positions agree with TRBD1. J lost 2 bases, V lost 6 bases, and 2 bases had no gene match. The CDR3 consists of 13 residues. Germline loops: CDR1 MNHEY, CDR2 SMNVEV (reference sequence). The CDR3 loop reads CASRRQGAYEQYF. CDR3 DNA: TGTGCCAGCAGACGACAGGGGGCCTACGAGCAGTACTTC.

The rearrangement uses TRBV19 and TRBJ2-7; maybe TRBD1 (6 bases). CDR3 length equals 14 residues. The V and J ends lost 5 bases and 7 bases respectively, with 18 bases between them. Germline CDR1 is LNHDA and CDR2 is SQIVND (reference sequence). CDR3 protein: CASSPTGGAREQYF. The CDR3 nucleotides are TGTGCCAGTAGTCCTACTGGGGGCGCGAGGGAGCAGTACTTC.

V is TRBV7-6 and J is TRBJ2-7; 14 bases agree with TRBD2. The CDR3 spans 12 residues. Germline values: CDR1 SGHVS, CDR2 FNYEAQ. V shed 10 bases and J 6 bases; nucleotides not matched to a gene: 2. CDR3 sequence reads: CAIGLAGGEQYF. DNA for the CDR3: TGTGCCATCGGACTAGCGGGAGGCGAGCAGTACTTC.

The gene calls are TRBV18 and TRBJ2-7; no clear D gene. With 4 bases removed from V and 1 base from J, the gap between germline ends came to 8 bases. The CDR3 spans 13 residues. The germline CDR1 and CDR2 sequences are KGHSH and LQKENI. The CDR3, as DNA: TGTGCCAGCTCACGTACGCGGTCCTACGAGCAGTACTTC. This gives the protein CASSRTRSYEQYF.

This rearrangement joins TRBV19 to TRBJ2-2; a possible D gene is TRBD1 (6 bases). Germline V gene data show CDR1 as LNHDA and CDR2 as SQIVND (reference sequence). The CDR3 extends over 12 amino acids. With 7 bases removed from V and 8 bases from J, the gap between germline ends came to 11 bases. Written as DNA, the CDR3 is TGTGCCAGTACCCGGACAGCGGGGGAGCTGTTTTTT. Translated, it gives CASTRTAGELFF.

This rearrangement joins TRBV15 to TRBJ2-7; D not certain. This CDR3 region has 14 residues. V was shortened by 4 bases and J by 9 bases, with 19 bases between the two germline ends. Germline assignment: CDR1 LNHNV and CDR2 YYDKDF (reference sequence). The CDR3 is CATSTDVVAQRQYF. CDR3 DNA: TGTGCCACCAGCACCGATGTGGTTGCCCAGCGGCAGTACTTC.

This chain's CDR3 is CASSPYTGYLYGYTF. The CDR3 bases are TGTGCCAGCAGCCCGTACACAGGGTATCTCTATGGCTACACCTTC. This chain links TRBV5-4 with TRBJ1-2, with D possibly being TRBD1 (6 bases). V lost 4 bases, J lost 4 bases, and 17 bases lay in between. CDR3 length: 15 amino acids. Looked up from germline, CDR1 is SGHNT and CDR2 is YYREEE (reference sequence).

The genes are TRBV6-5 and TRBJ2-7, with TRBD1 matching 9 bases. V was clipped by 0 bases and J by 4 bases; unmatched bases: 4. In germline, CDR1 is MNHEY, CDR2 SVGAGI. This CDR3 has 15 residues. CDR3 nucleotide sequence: TGTGCCAGCAGTTACTCACAGGGGGCGAGGTACGAGCAGTACTTC. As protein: CASSYSQGARYEQYF.

CDR3 residues: CASNRGSVQETQYF. The DNA of the CDR3 is TGCGCCAGCAACCGGGGGTCCGTCCAAGAGACCCAGTACTTC. The chain uses TRBV5-1 and TRBJ2-5; D possibly corresponds to TRBD2 (6 bases). The CDR3 totals 14 residues. Germline-derived CDR1 and CDR2 are SGHRS and YFSETQ. Deletions cut 6 bases from V and 1 base from J, with 13 bases between.

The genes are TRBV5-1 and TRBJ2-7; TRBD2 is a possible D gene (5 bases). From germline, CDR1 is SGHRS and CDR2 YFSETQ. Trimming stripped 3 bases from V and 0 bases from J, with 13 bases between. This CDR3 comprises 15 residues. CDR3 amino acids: CASSYRSGSSYEQYF. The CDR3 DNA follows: TGCGCCAGCAGCTACCGAAGCGGAAGCTCCTACGAGCAGTACTTC.

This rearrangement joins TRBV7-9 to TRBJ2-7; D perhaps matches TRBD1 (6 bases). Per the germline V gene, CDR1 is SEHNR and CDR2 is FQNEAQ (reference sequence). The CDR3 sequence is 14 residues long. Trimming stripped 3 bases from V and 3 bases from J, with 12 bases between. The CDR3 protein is CASSLGHGSYEQYF. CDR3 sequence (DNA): TGTGCCAGCAGCTTGGGACATGGGAGCTACGAGCAGTACTTC.

The CDR3 bases are TGTGCCAGCAGCTTGCGGGACAGGGGAGGTACTGAAGCTTTCTTT. Protein product: CASSLRDRGGTEAFF. The chain links TRBV7-6 to TRBJ1-1; TRBD1 aligns across 10 bases. This CDR3 contains 15 residues. Germline-derived CDR1 and CDR2 are SGHVS and FNYEAQ. V shed 3 bases, J shed 5 bases, and the junction held 6 bases outside the gene matches.

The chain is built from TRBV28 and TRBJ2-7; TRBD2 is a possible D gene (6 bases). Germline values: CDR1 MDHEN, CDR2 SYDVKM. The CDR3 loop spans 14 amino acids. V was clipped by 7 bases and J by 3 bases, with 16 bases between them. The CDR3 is CASIGDGGVYEQYF. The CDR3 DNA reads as TGTGCCAGCATCGGGGATGGCGGGGTCTACGAGCAGTACTTC.

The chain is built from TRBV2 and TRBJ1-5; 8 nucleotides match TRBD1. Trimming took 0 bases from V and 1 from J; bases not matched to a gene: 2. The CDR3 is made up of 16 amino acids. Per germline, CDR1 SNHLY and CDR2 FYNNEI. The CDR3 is CASSEARTGSNQPQHF. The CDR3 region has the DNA TGTGCCAGCAGTGAAGCTCGGACAGGGAGCAATCAGCCCCAGCATTTT.

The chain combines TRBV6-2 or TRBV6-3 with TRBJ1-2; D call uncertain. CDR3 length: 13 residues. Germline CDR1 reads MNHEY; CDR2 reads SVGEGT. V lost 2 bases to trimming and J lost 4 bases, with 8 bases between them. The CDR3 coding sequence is TGTGCCAGCAGTTACACACAGACCTATGGCTACACCTTC. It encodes CASSYTQTYGYTF.

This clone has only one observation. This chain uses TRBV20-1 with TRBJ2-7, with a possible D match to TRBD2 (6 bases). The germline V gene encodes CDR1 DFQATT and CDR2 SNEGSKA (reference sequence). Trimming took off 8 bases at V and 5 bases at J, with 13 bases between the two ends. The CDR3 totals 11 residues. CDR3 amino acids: CSFGGAHEQYF. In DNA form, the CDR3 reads TGCAGTTTCGGCGGGGCCCACGAGCAGTACTTC.

In DNA, the CDR3 is TGTGCCAGCAGTTACTCTTGGGGGGGACAAGAGACCCAGTACTTC. It is translated as CASSYSWGGQETQYF. The V call is TRBV6-5, the J call TRBJ2-5, with 7 positions matching TRBD2. CDR1 MNHEY and CDR2 SVGAGI come from the germline V gene. Trimming took 0 bases from V and 2 from J; bases not matched to a gene: 3. The CDR3 is 15 residues long.

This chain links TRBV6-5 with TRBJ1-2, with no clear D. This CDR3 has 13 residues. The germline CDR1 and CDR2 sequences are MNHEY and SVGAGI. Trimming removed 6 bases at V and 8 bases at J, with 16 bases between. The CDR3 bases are TGTGCCAGCAGACCTCCACTGGGAGCGGGCTACACCTTC. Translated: CASRPPLGAGYTF.

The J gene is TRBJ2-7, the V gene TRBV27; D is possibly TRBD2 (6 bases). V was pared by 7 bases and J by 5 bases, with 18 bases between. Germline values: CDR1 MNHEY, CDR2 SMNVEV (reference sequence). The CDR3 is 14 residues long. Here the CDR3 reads CASNRLVVPDEQYF. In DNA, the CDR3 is TGTGCCAGCAATAGACTAGTGGTTCCCGACGAGCAGTACTTC.

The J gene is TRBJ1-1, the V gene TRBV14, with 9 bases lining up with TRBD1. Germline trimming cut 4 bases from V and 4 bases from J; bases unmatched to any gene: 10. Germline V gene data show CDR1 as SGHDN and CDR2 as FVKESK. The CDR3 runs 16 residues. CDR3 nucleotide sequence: TGTGCCAGCAGCCGAGGCGTACAGGGGGCCCCCACTGAAGCTTTCTTT. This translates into CASSRGVQGAPTEAFF.

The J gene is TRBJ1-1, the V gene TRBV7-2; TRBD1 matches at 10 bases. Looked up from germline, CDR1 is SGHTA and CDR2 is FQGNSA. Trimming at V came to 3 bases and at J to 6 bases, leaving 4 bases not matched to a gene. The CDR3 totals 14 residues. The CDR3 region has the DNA TGTGCCAGCAGCTTGACAGGGGGCTTCGCTGAAGCTTTCTTT. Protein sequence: CASSLTGGFAEAFF. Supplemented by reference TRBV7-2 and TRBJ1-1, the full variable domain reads GAGVSQSPSNKVTEKGKDVELRCDPISGHTALYWYRQSLGQGLEFLIYFQGNSAPDKSGLPSDRFSAERTGGSVSTLTIQRTQQEDSAVYLCASSLTGGFAEAFFGQGTRLTVV.